The next 29 T cell receptor beta chains were all read from a single sample in a study of OX40 agonist ivuxolimab in advanced cancers. This table comes from immunoSEQ multiplex PCR, and its TCRdb copy is limited to in-frame clones, with some not included. The data contain 26,000 or so clones, 70% to 90% of them singletons. Here the sequenced sample was CD4+ or CD8+ T cells sorted from blood, taken in a trial of the OX40 agonist ivuxolimab. Every receptor here comes from an adult with an advanced solid tumor such as melanoma, head and neck, liver or kidney cancer.

The chain carries TRBV6-1 and TRBJ1-6; weak D call: TRBD1 (5 bases). Trimming left V 4 bases short and J 2 bases short, with 15 bases between. The CDR3 totals 17 residues. Germline CDR1 reads MNHNS; CDR2 reads SASEGT. This chain's CDR3 is CASSAGVGLTYNSPLHF. The CDR3 nucleotides are TGTGCCAGCAGTGCCGGGGTGGGACTAACCTATAATTCACCCCTCCACTTT.

CDR3 sequence reads: CASSLRDLEQYF. CDR3 DNA: TGTGCCAGCAGCCTCCGGGACCTCGAGCAGTACTTC. The rearrangement uses TRBV14 and TRBJ2-7; D tentatively fits TRBD1 or TRBD2 (5 bases each). The V gene lost 4 bases and the J gene lost 6 bases, with 10 bases spanning the gap. CDR1 is SGHDN, CDR2 FVKESK, per germline. The CDR3 runs to 12 residues.

The chain couples TRBV19 to TRBJ2-5; 7 bases are a match to TRBD1. The trim removed 6 bases at V and 5 bases at J, leaving 6 bases unmatched. This CDR3 spans 13 amino acids. Germline CDR1 and CDR2: LNHDA and SQIVND (reference sequence). The CDR3 nucleotides read TGTGCCAGTAGGAAGACAGGGCGGGAGACCCAGTACTTC. It specifies CASRKTGRETQYF.

The genes are TRBV9 and TRBJ2-7, with a tentative D call TRBD2 (5 bases). The V gene lost 2 bases and the J gene lost 4 bases, with 16 bases spanning the gap. Looked up from germline, CDR1 is SGDLS and CDR2 is YYNGEE. This CDR3 is built from 15 residues. This chain's CDR3 is CASSVEVDSLYEQYF. The CDR3 nucleotides are TGTGCCAGCAGCGTGGAGGTAGACTCCCTATACGAGCAGTACTTC.

The rearrangement joins TRBV5-6 to TRBJ2-7; D ambiguous. V was clipped by 2 bases and J by 2 bases, with 8 bases between them. In germline, CDR1 is SGHDT, CDR2 YYEEEE. CDR3 length equals 13 residues. The CDR3 sequence is CASSFDDTYEQYF. The DNA of the CDR3 is TGTGCCAGCAGCTTCGACGATACCTACGAGCAGTACTTC.

This clone was observed a handful of times. The chain recombines TRBV29-1 with TRBJ2-1, with TRBD2 identical over 10 bases. The CDR3 extends over 14 amino acids. Germline V gene data show CDR1 as SQVTM and CDR2 as ANQGSEA. Unmatched junction bases numbered 6, after V lost 6 bases and J lost 4 bases. Here the CDR3 reads CSVVGLAFYNEQFF. The CDR3 DNA is TGCAGCGTCGTGGGACTAGCGTTTTACAATGAGCAGTTCTTC.

This chain joins TRBV4-1 and TRBJ2-5, with no clear D. The J call may be faulty, since TRBJ2-7 better matches the DNA end. Looked up from germline, CDR1 is MGHRA and CDR2 is YSYEKL. The CDR3 consists of 13 residues. The CDR3 sequence: CASSQDSSREQYF. CDR3 DNA sequence: TGCGCCAGCAGCCAAGATAGTAGTCGCGAGCAGTACTTC.

This clone was recorded a few times. The rearrangement uses TRBV4-1 and TRBJ2-7; D remains ambiguous. CDR3 length: 13 amino acids. CDR1 MGHRA and CDR2 YSYEKL come from the germline V gene. Trimming stripped 2 bases from V and 3 bases from J, with 8 bases between. CDR3 amino acids: CASSQPGVYEQYF. CDR3 coding DNA: TGCGCCAGCAGCCAACCTGGAGTCTACGAGCAGTACTTC.

This rearrangement joins TRBV27 to TRBJ2-7; the D is unclear. CDR1 and CDR2 (germline): MNHEY, SMNVEV (reference sequence). The CDR3 covers 11 residues. Trimming pared 2 bases from V and 3 bases from J, leaving 2 bases between. This CDR3 reads CASSLGYEQYF. The DNA of the CDR3 is TGTGCCAGCAGTTTAGGCTACGAGCAGTACTTC.

The genes are TRBV11-2 and TRBJ2-2, with D uncertain. Per the germline V gene, CDR1 is SGHAT and CDR2 is FQNNGV. V was clipped by 7 bases and J by 6 bases, with 12 bases between them. The CDR3 has 13 amino acids. DNA of the CDR3: TGTGCCAGCACCCAGCTATTTGCCGGGGAGCTGTTTTTT. It specifies CASTQLFAGELFF. Full variable domain (remainder filled in from reference TRBV11-2 and TRBJ2-2): EAGVAQSPRYKIIEKRQSVAFWCNPISGHATLYWYQQILGQGPKLLIQFQNNGVVDDSQLPKDRFSAERLKGVDSTLKIQPAKLEDSAVYLCASTQLFAGELFFGEGSRLTVL.

The gene calls are TRBV13 and TRBJ2-1, with 9 bases identical to TRBD2. Germline V gene data show CDR1 as PRHDT and CDR2 as FYEKMQ (reference sequence). Trimming took 5 bases from V and 5 from J; bases not matched to a gene: 7. This CDR3 is built from 15 residues. CDR3: CASSRPSGAHNEQFF. CDR3 DNA: TGTGCCAGCAGCCGCCCTAGCGGGGCCCACAATGAGCAGTTCTTC.

About this clone: A read error is possible here, since a much larger clone lies one base away. The chain couples TRBV7-9 to TRBJ2-1; 10 nucleotides align to TRBD1. The germline V gene has CDR1 SEHNR and CDR2 FQNEAQ (reference sequence). The length of the CDR3 is 16 residues. DNA for the CDR3: TGTGCCAGCGTCCAAGAGGACAGGGGGTGGGACAATAAGCAGTTCTTC. Translating gives CASVQEDRGWDNKQFF.

CDR3 amino acids: CASSDSTDTQYF. The DNA of the CDR3 is TGTGCCAGCAGCGATAGCACAGATACGCAGTATTTT. This chain joins TRBV7-6 and TRBJ2-3; no definite D call. The CDR3 is made up of 12 amino acids. Germline assignment: CDR1 SGHVS and CDR2 FNYEAQ. The germline V and J ends were trimmed by 5 bases and 0 bases, with 3 bases remaining between them. Filled out from reference TRBV7-6 and TRBJ2-3, the complete variable domain reads GAGVSQSPRYKVTKRGQDVALRCDPISGHVSLYWYRQALGQGPEFLTYFNYEAQQDKSGLPNDRFSAERPEGSISTLTIQRTEQRDSAMYRCASSDSTDTQYFGPGTRLTVL.

CDR3 region: CASSLRTSGSTDTQYF. CDR3 nucleotides: TGCGCCAGCAGCCTCCGGACTAGCGGGAGCACAGATACGCAGTATTTT. The chain joins TRBV4-1 to TRBJ2-3, with 11 nucleotides matching TRBD2. This CDR3 contains 16 residues. V lost 4 bases to trimming and J lost 0 bases; unmatched junction nucleotides: 3. Germline-derived CDR1 and CDR2 are MGHRA and YSYEKL.

This clone showed up just once. This chain connects TRBV6-5 to TRBJ1-4; D gene uncertain. The V and J ends lost 5 bases and 8 bases respectively, with 15 bases between them. Germline values: CDR1 MNHEY, CDR2 SVGAGI. This CDR3 contains 14 residues. Here the CDR3 DNA reads TGTGCCAGCAGTGACGGACTTGAGGAGGAAAAACTGTTTTTT. It is translated as CASSDGLEEEKLFF.

The V and J genes are TRBV5-4 and TRBJ1-6; the D gene is possibly TRBD1 (5 bases). The CDR3 has 14 residues. V lost 4 bases to trimming and J lost 14 bases, with 19 bases between them. Germline V gives CDR1 SGHNT, CDR2 YYREEE (reference sequence). The CDR3, as DNA: TGTGCCAGCAGCCCCGGGACGGAAGATCGAGCCCTCCACTTT. Protein: CASSPGTEDRALHF.

This clone was seen a few times. The CDR3 is CASSYSTGMRPQHF. The CDR3 bases are TGTGCCAGCAGTTACTCGACAGGGATGCGGCCCCAGCATTTT. This rearrangement joins TRBV6-5 to TRBJ1-5; 7 nucleotides agree with TRBD1. CDR1 is MNHEY and CDR2 is SVGAGI in the germline V gene. This CDR3 is 14 amino acids long. With 0 bases clipped from V and 9 bases from J, the junction kept 5 bases outside the gene matches.

The chain carries TRBV2 and TRBJ2-7; 9 bases map to TRBD1. V gave up 6 bases and J gave up 5 bases; unmatched junction bases: 8. Germline V lookup: CDR1 SNHLY, CDR2 FYNNEI. CDR3 size: 14 residues. The DNA for the CDR3 is TGTGCCAGCAGCCCGGGGACAGGGTTCGACGAGCAGTACTTC. Translated, it gives CASSPGTGFDEQYF.

The chain employs TRBV9 and TRBJ2-1; D unresolved. The V end was cut by 3 bases, the J end by 5 bases, with 3 bases between. CDR1 is SGDLS and CDR2 is YYNGEE in the germline V gene. The CDR3 runs to 11 residues. The CDR3 sequence is CASSAHNEQFF. CDR3 in DNA: TGTGCCAGCAGCGCGCACAATGAGCAGTTCTTC.

This clone has a single count. The gene calls are TRBV4-1 and TRBJ2-2, with D perhaps matching TRBD2 (5 bases). V dropped 0 bases and J dropped 5 bases, with 19 bases sitting between them. Germline assignment: CDR1 MGHRA and CDR2 YSYEKL. The CDR3 is 18 residues long. The CDR3 nucleotides are TGCGCCAGCAGCCAAGATGAGGGAACAGTTATGGGGACCGGGGAGCTGTTTTTT. Its protein product is CASSQDEGTVMGTGELFF.

This chain joins TRBV30 and TRBJ1-2, with a weak D call TRBD1 (5 bases). CDR1 and CDR2 (germline): GTSNPN, SVGIG (reference sequence). The CDR3 covers 16 residues. Trimming stripped 2 bases from V and 5 bases from J, with 21 bases between. The CDR3 protein is CAWSPPPWGREYGYTF. CDR3 nucleotides: TGTGCCTGGAGTCCTCCTCCGTGGGGCAGGGAGTATGGCTACACCTTC.

The V gene is TRBV28, the J gene TRBJ2-2, with D perhaps matching TRBD2 (5 bases). The CDR3 is 14 residues long. Germline values: CDR1 MDHEN, CDR2 SYDVKM. V was clipped by 7 bases and J by 4 bases, with 13 bases between them. The CDR3 DNA sequence: TGTGCCAGCACGGACGGTCGGGGCACCGGGGAGCTGTTTTTT. Translation gives CASTDGRGTGELFF.

V gene TRBV7-9 combines with J gene TRBJ1-4; TRBD1 aligns across 7 bases. Per the germline V gene, CDR1 is SEHNR and CDR2 is FQNEAQ (reference sequence). The CDR3 loop spans 16 amino acids. Trimming cost V 2 bases and J 8 bases; bases outside gene matches: 11. This chain's CDR3 is CASSLLTDREGEKLFF. CDR3 in DNA: TGTGCCAGCAGCTTACTTACAGACAGGGAGGGAGAAAAACTGTTTTTT.

The chain uses TRBV7-2 and TRBJ1-5; TRBD1 agrees at 7 bases. V lost 1 base and J lost 5; bases outside the gene matches: 5. CDR1 is SGHTA and CDR2 is FQGNSA in the germline V gene. The CDR3 loop spans 15 amino acids. As DNA, the CDR3 is TGTGCCAGCAGCTTAGGACAGGGAGGTCATCAGCCCCAGCATTTT. Its translation is CASSLGQGGHQPQHF.

The rearrangement joins TRBV6-5 to TRBJ2-1; possible D gene TRBD2, 6 bases. There are 15 residues in the CDR3. V was shortened by 5 bases and J by 0 bases, with 11 bases between the two germline ends. Germline V lookup: CDR1 MNHEY, CDR2 SVGAGI. The CDR3 DNA reads as TGTGCCAGCAGTATAGCGGCCAGCTCCTACAATGAGCAGTTCTTC. The encoded protein is CASSIAASSYNEQFF.

This clone was observed once. The chain joins TRBV5-4 to TRBJ2-3, with D unresolved. This CDR3 is 15 amino acids long. V lost 4 bases and J 1 base, leaving 13 bases between the germline ends. Germline V gene sequence: CDR1 SGHNT, CDR2 YYREEE (reference sequence). The CDR3 DNA follows: TGTGCCAGCAGCGGCGATGGTCTTGGCACAGATACGCAGTATTTT. It encodes CASSGDGLGTDTQYF.

The chain joins TRBV19 to TRBJ1-2; D is unclear. The CDR3 has 15 amino acids. Germline V lookup: CDR1 LNHDA, CDR2 SQIVND (reference sequence). V shed 4 bases and J shed 8 bases, with 20 bases lying between them. The CDR3 sequence is CASSNPGNPHRGYTF. For the CDR3, the DNA is TGTGCCAGTAGTAACCCCGGGAACCCTCATCGGGGCTACACCTTC.

The CDR3 bases are TGTGCCTGGAGTCTAGCGGGAGAGGACGGGTCCTACGAGCAGTACTTC. Its protein product is CAWSLAGEDGSYEQYF. This chain uses TRBV30 with TRBJ2-7, with 10 bases matching TRBD2. CDR3 length: 16 residues. J was trimmed by 1 base and V by 2 bases; bases with no gene match: 8. The germline CDR1 and CDR2 sequences are GTSNPN and SVGIG (reference sequence).

V gene TRBV19 combines with J gene TRBJ1-1; maybe TRBD1 (6 bases). The CDR3 has 11 residues. Germline V gene sequence: CDR1 LNHDA, CDR2 SQIVND (reference sequence). V was pared by 6 bases and J by 7 bases, with 9 bases between. Here the CDR3 DNA reads TGTGCCAGTAGGACAGGATTTGAAGCTTTCTTT. Amino acids: CASRTGFEAFF.